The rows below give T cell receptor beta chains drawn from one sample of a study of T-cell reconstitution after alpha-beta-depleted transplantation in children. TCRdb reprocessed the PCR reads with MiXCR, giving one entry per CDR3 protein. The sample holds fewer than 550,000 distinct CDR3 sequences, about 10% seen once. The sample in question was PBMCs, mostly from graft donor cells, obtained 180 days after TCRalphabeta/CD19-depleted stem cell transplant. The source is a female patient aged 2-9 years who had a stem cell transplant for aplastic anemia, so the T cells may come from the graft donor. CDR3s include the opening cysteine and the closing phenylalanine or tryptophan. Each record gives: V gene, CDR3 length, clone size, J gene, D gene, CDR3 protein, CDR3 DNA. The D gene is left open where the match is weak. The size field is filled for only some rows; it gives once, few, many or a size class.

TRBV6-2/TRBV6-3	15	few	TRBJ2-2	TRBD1	CASSPRQGRIGELFF	TGTGCCAGCAGCCCGAGACAGGGAAGGATCGGGGAGCTGTTTTTT
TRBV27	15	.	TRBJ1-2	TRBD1	CASRSMTGGYYGYTF	TGTGCCAGCAGATCTATGACAGGGGGGTACTATGGCTACACCTTC
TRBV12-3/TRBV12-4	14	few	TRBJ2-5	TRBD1	CASSGTGGAETQYF	TGTGCCAGCAGCGGGACAGGTGGGGCAGAGACCCAGTACTTC
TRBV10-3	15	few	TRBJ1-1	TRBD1	CAISERGPVNTEAFF	TGTGCCATCAGTGAAAGGGGGCCCGTGAACACTGAAGCTTTCTTT
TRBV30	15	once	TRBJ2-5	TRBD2	CAWNIPGLAQGTQYF	TGTGCCTGGAATATCCCGGGACTAGCGCAAGGGACCCAGTACTTC
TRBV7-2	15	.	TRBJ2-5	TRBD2	CASSLGLAVGETQYF	TGTGCCAGCAGCTTAGGGCTAGCGGTAGGAGAGACCCAGTACTTC
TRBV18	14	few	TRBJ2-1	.	CASSPVQRDNEQFF	TGTGCCAGCTCACCGGTCCAGCGGGACAATGAGCAGTTCTTC
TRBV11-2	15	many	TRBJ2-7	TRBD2	CASIALAGGLWEQYF	TGTGCCAGCATCGCACTAGCGGGAGGGCTTTGGGAGCAGTACTTC
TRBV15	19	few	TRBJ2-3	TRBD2	CATSRWDAGTSGSADTQYF	TGTGCCACCAGCAGATGGGACGCCGGTACTAGCGGGAGTGCAGATACGCAGTATTTT
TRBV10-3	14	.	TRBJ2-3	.	CAIRGLKGPDTQYF	TGTGCCATCAGAGGCCTCAAGGGTCCAGATACGCAGTATTTT
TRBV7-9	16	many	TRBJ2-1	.	CASSSPAGAAYNEQFF	TGTGCCAGCAGCTCCCCAGCAGGGGCCGCCTACAATGAGCAGTTCTTC
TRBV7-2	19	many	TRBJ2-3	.	CASSLAGQALSWSTDTQYF	TGTGCCAGCAGCTTAGCGGGGCAGGCTCTCTCCTGGAGCACAGATACGCAGTATTTT
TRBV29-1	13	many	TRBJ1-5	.	CSVSEDSGQPQHF	TGCAGCGTATCGGAGGACTCAGGTCAGCCCCAGCATTTT
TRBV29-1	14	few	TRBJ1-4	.	CSVGISVTGEKLFF	TGCAGCGTTGGCATAAGCGTAACAGGTGAAAAACTGTTTTTT
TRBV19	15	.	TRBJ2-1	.	CASSWDPRTYNEQFF	TGTGCCAGTAGCTGGGACCCCAGGACCTACAATGAGCAGTTCTTC
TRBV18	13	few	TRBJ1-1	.	CASSPPGQTGAFF	TGTGCCAGCTCACCACCGGGACAAACAGGTGCTTTCTTT
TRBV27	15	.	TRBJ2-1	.	CASSIGGDFYNEQFF	TGTGCCAGCAGTATTGGAGGGGACTTCTACAATGAGCAGTTCTTC
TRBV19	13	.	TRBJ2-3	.	CASNTRGTDTQYF	TGTGCCAGCAACACCCGGGGGACAGATACGCAGTATTTT
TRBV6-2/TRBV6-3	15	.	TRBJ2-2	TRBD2	CASSYVLAGAGELFF	TGTGCCAGCAGTTATGTACTAGCGGGAGCCGGGGAGCTGTTTTTT
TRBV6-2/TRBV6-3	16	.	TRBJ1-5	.	CASTRGSGNSNQPQHF	TGTGCCAGCACCAGGGGCAGTGGGAATAGCAATCAGCCCCAGCATTTT
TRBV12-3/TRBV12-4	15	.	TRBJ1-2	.	CASTRGVDPGYGYTF	TGTGCCAGCACTCGAGGGGTGGACCCGGGGTATGGCTACACCTTC